One and the same sample provided the 29 T cell receptor beta chains below, sequenced in a study of cytomegalovirus exposure and HLA in healthy donors. Sequencing used immunoSEQ multiplex PCR; TCRdb keeps in-frame clones, though not all of them. The sample yields about 120,000 clones, 86% seen once. The material sequenced was PBMCs. These receptors came from a man aged 18 to 29 in good health and CMV-seronegative.

This sequence joins TRBV30 and TRBJ2-7; 10 nucleotides align to TRBD2. CDR1 and CDR2 from the germline V gene are GTSNPN and SVGIG (reference sequence). This CDR3 has 16 residues. Germline trimming cut 4 bases from V and 0 bases from J; bases unmatched to any gene: 9. CDR3 coding DNA: TGTGCCTGGAACGAGCGGGGGGGCGGAAGCTCCTACGAGCAGTACTTC. Amino acids: CAWNERGGGSSYEQYF.

The V call is TRBV6-6, the J call TRBJ1-1; 7 nucleotides line up with TRBD1. CDR1 is MNHNY, CDR2 SVGAGI, per germline (reference sequence). The J segment lost 3 bases and the V segment lost 11 bases, leaving 9 bases of the junction unmatched. This CDR3 is built from 13 residues. CDR3 sequence: CASNRGRDTEAFF. The DNA for the CDR3 is TGTGCCTCCAACAGGGGAAGAGACACTGAAGCTTTCTTT.

The gene calls are TRBV25-1 and TRBJ2-3; TRBD1 matches at 7 bases. The CDR3 sequence is 16 residues long. The germline CDR1 and CDR2 sequences are MGHDK and SYGVNS. Trimming removed 2 bases from V and 2 bases from J; junction bases left unmatched: 7. CDR3 nucleotides: TGTGCCAGCAGTGAACTCTCAGGGACAGTCACAGATACGCAGTATTTT. Translation: CASSELSGTVTDTQYF.

This rearrangement joins TRBV30 to TRBJ1-1, with 7 bases identical to TRBD1. This CDR3 contains 15 residues. Per the germline V gene, CDR1 is GTSNPN and CDR2 is SVGIG (reference sequence). V lost 2 bases and J lost 4; bases outside the gene matches: 10. CDR3 nucleotide sequence: TGTGCCTGGAGTTTGCCAGGGGGTAAGGTCACTGAAGCTTTCTTT. This gives the protein CAWSLPGGKVTEAFF.

This rearrangement joins TRBV18 to TRBJ2-1, with a weak D call TRBD2 (5 bases). V shed 3 bases and J shed 3 bases, with 15 bases lying between them. The CDR3 consists of 16 residues. Germline V gene sequence: CDR1 KGHSH, CDR2 LQKENI. The CDR3, as DNA: TGTGCCAGCTCACCGCGTCCGGGAACCCTCTACAATGAGCAGTTCTTC. This sequence encodes CASSPRPGTLYNEQFF.

The chain uses TRBV9 and TRBJ2-1; a weak D match, TRBD2 (6 bases). The CDR3 runs 14 residues. Trimming cost V 2 bases and J 3 bases, with 9 bases left between them. Germline loops: CDR1 SGDLS, CDR2 YYNGEE. CDR3 protein: CASSVGGYYNEQFF. CDR3 sequence (DNA): TGTGCCAGCAGCGTTGGGGGGTACTACAATGAGCAGTTCTTC.

The chain has TRBV7-8 and TRBJ1-2; tentative D call: TRBD1 (6 bases). Per germline, CDR1 SGHVS and CDR2 FQNEAQ. The CDR3 has 14 residues. Between the trimmed V and J ends, which lost 1 base and 3 bases, there was a span of 9 bases. The CDR3 spells CASSLEWGHYGYTF. CDR3 in DNA: TGTGCCAGCAGCTTAGAGTGGGGGCACTATGGCTACACCTTC.

The chain couples TRBV7-9 to TRBJ1-2; D is uncertain. Trimming shortened V by 1 base and J by 4 bases, and 10 bases separated the two germline ends. Germline CDR1 reads SEHNR; CDR2 reads FQNEAQ (reference sequence). The CDR3 has 14 residues. CDR3 coding DNA: TGTGCCAGCAGCTTAGGAGGACTAAGCTATGGCTACACCTTC. Translating it yields CASSLGGLSYGYTF.

This clone came up once. This chain uses TRBV2 with TRBJ2-1; TRBD1 might be the D (8 bases). The germline CDR1 and CDR2 sequences are SNHLY and FYNNEI. The CDR3 runs 15 residues. Between the trimmed V and J ends, which lost 6 bases and 10 bases, there was a span of 22 bases. For the CDR3, the DNA is TGTGCCAGCAGAGAGAACAGGGGGGGAGTAAGAGAGCAGTTCTTC. Translated, it gives CASRENRGGVREQFF.

V and J are TRBV25-1 and TRBJ1-2; 7 bases fit TRBD1. V lost 4 bases and J lost 4; bases outside the gene matches: 3. In germline, CDR1 is MGHDK, CDR2 SYGVNS. The CDR3 runs 13 residues. CDR3 sequence reads: CASSGGTAYGYTF. For the CDR3, the DNA is TGTGCCAGCAGTGGAGGGACAGCCTATGGCTACACCTTC.

This chain uses TRBV27 with TRBJ2-7; 9 bases line up with TRBD2. This CDR3 has 14 amino acids. Germline V lookup: CDR1 MNHEY, CDR2 SMNVEV (reference sequence). With 3 bases clipped from V and 3 bases from J, the junction kept 3 bases outside the gene matches. CDR3 protein: CASSLSRGGYEQYF. The DNA for the CDR3 is TGTGCCAGCAGTTTGTCGCGGGGGGGCTACGAGCAGTACTTC.

The V gene is TRBV6-1, the J gene TRBJ2-3; 12 bases align to TRBD2. The CDR3 covers 15 residues. Germline CDR1 MNHNS, CDR2 SASEGT. V was pared by 6 bases and J by 2 bases, with 3 bases of the junction left unmatched. DNA of the CDR3: TGTGCCAGCAGGCTAGCGGGGGGGGACACAGATACGCAGTATTTT. Protein sequence: CASRLAGGDTDTQYF.

This clone was counted a single time. This chain connects TRBV5-1 to TRBJ1-2; the D is unclear. Trimming shortened V by 2 bases and J by 8 bases, and 13 bases separated the two germline ends. The germline CDR1 and CDR2 sequences are SGHRS and YFSETQ. The CDR3 is 13 residues long. CDR3 in amino acids: CASSFEQKWGYTF. The CDR3, as DNA: TGCGCCAGCAGCTTTGAACAAAAGTGGGGCTACACCTTC.

The chain combines TRBV6-1 with TRBJ2-1; TRBD2 matches 14 bases. Germline V CDR1 and CDR2: MNHNS, SASEGT. The ends lost 4 bases at V and 3 bases at J; junction bases unmatched: 5. The CDR3 is 17 residues long. DNA of the CDR3: TGTGCCAGCAGTGGGGGACTAGCGGGGGTGGTCTACAATGAGCAGTTCTTC. Encoded protein: CASSGGLAGVVYNEQFF.

The chain joins TRBV29-1 to TRBJ2-7, with 9 bases aligning to TRBD2. V was pared by 1 base and J by 4 bases, with 5 bases of the junction left unmatched. This CDR3 is 14 amino acids long. Germline V gene sequence: CDR1 SQVTM, CDR2 ANQGSEA. CDR3 protein: CSVEGGREVYEQYF. CDR3 nucleotide sequence: TGCAGCGTTGAAGGCGGGAGGGAGGTATACGAGCAGTACTTC.

The V and J genes are TRBV2 and TRBJ1-5; weak D call: TRBD1 (5 bases). The V end lost 6 bases, the J end lost 5 bases, and 14 bases lay between the germline ends. The CDR3 has 14 amino acids. In germline, CDR1 is SNHLY, CDR2 FYNNEI. The CDR3, as DNA: TGTGCCAGCAGCCCCACGGTCAGGGATCAGCCCCAGCATTTT. Its translation: CASSPTVRDQPQHF. The variable domain in full, with the rest retrieved from reference TRBV2 and TRBJ1-5, is EPEVTQTPSHQVTQMGQEVILRCVPISNHLYFYWYRQILGQKVEFLVSFYNNEISEKSEIFDDQFSVERPDGSNFTLKIRSTKLEDSAMYFCASSPTVRDQPQHFGDGTRLSIL.

In DNA, the CDR3 is TGTGCCATCAGTGAACCGACAGGGGAACTAGCGTATACGCAGTATTTT. It translates to CAISEPTGELAYTQYF. V usage is TRBV10-3 and J usage is TRBJ2-3; D might be TRBD1 (8 bases). The V end was cut by 3 bases, the J end by 7 bases, with 20 bases between. Germline-derived CDR1 and CDR2 are ENHRY and SYGVKD. There are 16 residues in the CDR3.

This sequence joins TRBV5-1 and TRBJ2-2; 7 bases map to TRBD1. The CDR3 has 16 residues. Per the germline V gene, CDR1 is SGHRS and CDR2 is YFSETQ. V lost 0 bases and J lost 8; bases outside the gene matches: 10. CDR3 coding DNA: TGCGCCAGCAGCTTGGACAGGGGCGGTGTCTGGGGGGAGCTGTTTTTT. It is translated as CASSLDRGGVWGELFF.

This chain joins TRBV7-2 and TRBJ1-5; D not certain. Germline V CDR1 and CDR2: SGHTA, FQGNSA. Trimming shortened V by 4 bases and J by 1 base, and 5 bases separated the two germline ends. This CDR3 is built from 13 residues. The CDR3 DNA reads as TGTGCCAGCAGCTACAGCAGCAATCAGCCCCAGCATTTT. Amino acid sequence: CASSYSSNQPQHF. The full variable domain, in which reference TRBV7-2 and TRBJ1-5 provide the parts outside the CDR3, is GAGVSQSPSNKVTEKGKDVELRCDPISGHTALYWYRQSLGQGLEFLIYFQGNSAPDKSGLPSDRFSAERTGGSVSTLTIQRTQQEDSAVYLCASSYSSNQPQHFGDGTRLSIL.

Here the CDR3 reads CASSLGPGDLKYEQYF. The CDR3 coding sequence is TGTGCCAGCAGCTTGGGCCCGGGGGATTTGAAATACGAGCAGTACTTC. The J gene is TRBJ2-7, the V gene TRBV5-5, with D possibly TRBD2 on 6 matching bases. The germline gives CDR1 SGHKS, CDR2 YYEKEE (reference sequence). The CDR3 extends over 16 amino acids. V gave up 0 bases and J gave up 4 bases, with 17 bases separating them. Combining the CDR3 with reference TRBV5-5 and TRBJ2-7 gives the whole variable domain DAGVTQSPTHLIKTRGQQVTLRCSPISGHKSVSWYQQVLGQGPQFIFQYYEKEERGRGNFPDRFSARQFPNYSSELNVNALLLGDSALYLCASSLGPGDLKYEQYFGPGTRLTVT.

The V gene is TRBV6-4, the J gene TRBJ2-3, with 10 positions matching TRBD1. J gave up 4 bases and V 5 bases, and 3 bases lay outside the gene matches. From germline, CDR1 is MRHNA and CDR2 SNTAGT. The CDR3 length is 14 residues. CDR3 protein: CASSNGQGADTQYF. The CDR3 DNA is TGTGCCAGCAGTAATGGACAGGGGGCAGATACGCAGTATTTT.

The chain's CDR3 is CSYWTSNEQFF. Written as DNA, the CDR3 is TGCAGTTACTGGACTAGCAATGAGCAGTTCTTC. The chain recombines TRBV20-1 with TRBJ2-1; 7 positions match TRBD2. The CDR3 runs 11 residues. With V trimmed by 8 bases and J by 6 bases, 4 bases remained unmatched. Germline-derived CDR1 and CDR2 are DFQATT and SNEGSKA (reference sequence).

The chain links TRBV2 to TRBJ1-2; D perhaps matches TRBD1 (5 bases). The V gene's germline CDR1 is SNHLY and CDR2 FYNNEI. The CDR3 contains 15 residues. V lost 0 bases and J lost 5, with 13 bases in between. The CDR3 DNA reads as TGTGCCAGCAGTGAAGCGCCGCGGGGACCTTATGGCTACACCTTC. It translates to CASSEAPRGPYGYTF.

The chain has TRBV27 and TRBJ2-2, with D tentatively TRBD1 (6 bases). Per germline, CDR1 MNHEY and CDR2 SMNVEV (reference sequence). The CDR3 spans 15 residues. V was trimmed by 2 bases and J by 5 bases, leaving 12 bases between them. Here the CDR3 reads CASSLRQGFTGELFF. For the CDR3, the DNA is TGTGCCAGCAGTTTAAGGCAGGGGTTTACCGGGGAGCTGTTTTTT.

The chain joins TRBV7-9 to TRBJ2-7; 7 bases fit TRBD2. With V trimmed by 5 bases and J by 1 base, 11 bases remained unmatched. The CDR3 covers 16 residues. Germline CDR1 is SEHNR and CDR2 is FQNEAQ (reference sequence). Written as DNA, the CDR3 is TGTGCCAGCAGCCTTCGCGGGGGAGAAGGGTCCTACGAGCAGTACTTC. Translated: CASSLRGGEGSYEQYF.

This clone came up a few times. The chain uses TRBV6-5 and TRBJ2-3, with D tentatively TRBD2 (6 bases). The germline gives CDR1 MNHEY, CDR2 SVGAGI. Trimming cost V 4 bases and J 6 bases, with 17 bases left between them. The CDR3 spans 15 residues. CDR3 amino acids: CASSSTSTAGDTQYF. As DNA, the CDR3 is TGTGCCAGCAGTTCCACTAGCACGGCGGGGGATACGCAGTATTTT.

The genes are TRBV27 and TRBJ2-3, with a weak D call TRBD2 (6 bases). CDR3 size: 15 residues. Looked up from germline, CDR1 is MNHEY and CDR2 is SMNVEV (reference sequence). The ends were cut back, 4 bases at V and 6 bases at J, with 17 bases in the middle. CDR3 region: CASSSRDWGTDTQYF. DNA for the CDR3: TGTGCCAGCAGTTCACGGGACTGGGGGACGGATACGCAGTATTTT.

The chain uses TRBV6-5 and TRBJ2-2; TRBD1 matches 9 bases. With V trimmed by 5 bases and J by 4 bases, 5 bases remained unmatched. Germline CDR1 is MNHEY and CDR2 is SVGAGI. There are 15 residues in the CDR3. The CDR3, as DNA: TGTGCCAGCAGTCCCACAGGGGGCGGCACCGGGGAGCTGTTTTTT. It translates to CASSPTGGGTGELFF.

This clone has just one count. The chain couples TRBV19 to TRBJ2-7; 9 bases agree with TRBD1. Germline V gives CDR1 LNHDA, CDR2 SQIVND (reference sequence). CDR3 length: 18 residues. Germline trimming cut 1 base from V and 0 bases from J; bases unmatched to any gene: 10. CDR3 sequence: CASSIVGPGQGISYEQYF. CDR3 DNA sequence: TGTGCCAGTAGTATAGTGGGGCCGGGACAGGGCATCTCCTACGAGCAGTACTTC.